The rows below give T cell receptor beta chains drawn from one sample of a study of blood T cell repertoires in COVID-19. TCRdb keeps only in-frame clones here, not all; method: immunoSEQ multiplex PCR. This sample has some 200,000 clones, with 89% found just once. The sequenced sample was peripheral blood. These receptors all come from a woman between 40 and 50 years old with acute or convalescent COVID-19. The CDR3 runs from the conserved cysteine through the conserved F or W. D genes are given only for firm matches. The size of a clone is reported for some rows only, either as once, few or many, or as a class for expanded clones.

TRBJ2-1 | TRBV24-1 | - | - | TGTGCCACCCGGGGGAGCTCCTACAATGAGCAGTTCTTC | CATRGSSYNEQFF
TRBJ1-1 | TRBV19 | TRBD1 | - | TGTGCCAGTAGTCTACAGGGGGGAAAGCGAGCTTTCTTT | CASSLQGGKRAFF
TRBJ1-1 | TRBV11-2 | - | - | TGTGCCAGCAGCTTAAGCGGTAGGTGGTACGCTGAAGCTTTCTTT | CASSLSGRWYAEAFF
TRBJ1-2 | TRBV24-1 | - | - | TGTGCCACCAGTGGTTCGAACAGCAACTATGGCTACACCTTC | CATSGSNSNYGYTF
TRBJ1-5 | TRBV25-1 | - | - | TGTGCCAGCAGCGCAGGGGAGGGAGATCAGCCCCAGCATTTT | CASSAGEGDQPQHF
TRBJ1-1 | TRBV5-4 | - | - | TGTGCCAGCAGCCCTGGTGGGGACTGGAACACTGAAGCTTTCTTT | CASSPGGDWNTEAFF
TRBJ2-5 | TRBV9 | TRBD2 | many | TGTGCCAGCAGCACGGGGACTAGCGGGAAAGAGACCCAGTACTTC | CASSTGTSGKETQYF
TRBJ2-5 | TRBV5-8 | TRBD2 | - | TGTGCCAGCAGCCTAGGTCTAGCGGGTGGAGAGACCCAGTACTTC | CASSLGLAGGETQYF
TRBJ1-1 | TRBV27 | TRBD1 | - | TGTGCCAGCAGTTCGATGGGACAGGGGGAAACTGAAGCTTTCTTT | CASSSMGQGETEAFF
TRBJ2-1 | TRBV4-1 | TRBD2 | - | TGCGCCAGCAGCCAAGATCCGGGACTAGCGGGGAAATACAATGAGCAGTTCTTC | CASSQDPGLAGKYNEQFF
TRBJ1-2 | TRBV18 | TRBD1 | - | TGTGCCAGCTCACCGGGACAGGGGCTCTATGGCTACACCTTC | CASSPGQGLYGYTF
TRBJ1-2 | TRBV3-1/TRBV3-2 | - | - | TGTGCCAGCAGCCAGGCTCAGGGGCGCAATAACTATGGCTACACCTTC | CASSQAQGRNNYGYTF
TRBJ2-5 | TRBV27 | - | - | TGTGCCAGCAGTTCGGGAAAGTACCAAGAGACCCAGTACTTC | CASSSGKYQETQYF
TRBJ2-3 | TRBV11-3 | TRBD2 | - | TGTGCCAGCAGCTTAGCGGGGGGTGGGGATACGCAGTATTTT | CASSLAGGGDTQYF
TRBJ1-3 | TRBV3-1/TRBV3-2 | TRBD1 | few | TGTGCCAGCAGCCAAGTATGGGGACAGAGAAACACCATATATTTT | CASSQVWGQRNTIYF
TRBJ2-5 | TRBV14 | TRBD2 | once | TGTGCCAGCAGCCTTTTCTCTAGCGGGGGTCAGACCCAGTACTTC | CASSLFSSGGQTQYF
TRBJ1-4 | TRBV4-1 | TRBD1 | - | TGCGCCAGCAGCCAAATCTCCGGGACAGGGGAAAAACTGTTTTTT | CASSQISGTGEKLFF
TRBJ1-5 | TRBV12-3/TRBV12-4 | TRBD1 | - | TGTGCCAGCAGAGCAGGGGGCGGCCAGCCCCAGCATTTT | CASRAGGGQPQHF
TRBJ2-1 | TRBV3-1/TRBV3-2 | - | - | TGTGCCAGCAGCCAGGCCGACTACCATGGCTACAATGAGCAGTTCTTC | CASSQADYHGYNEQFF
TRBJ1-2 | TRBV28 | TRBD1 | - | TGTGCCAGCAGTCCCACCGGGACAGGGAATGGCTACACCTTC | CASSPTGTGNGYTF
TRBJ1-1 | TRBV7-2 | - | - | TGTGCCAGCAGCTTAGTCTGGGGGCGACCTGGGGACACTGAAGCTTTCTTT | CASSLVWGRPGDTEAFF
TRBJ1-1 | TRBV19 | - | - | TGTGCCAGTAGCCCAAGGACAGCAACCACTGAAGCTTTCTTT | CASSPRTATTEAFF